This TCR beta chain was documented in a study of T-cell memory formation after mild COVID-19 listed by TCRdb under 2021. In terms of the full investigation: TCR sequence clusters from the two donors were largely donor specific. In two donors, T-cell clones that expanded and contracted after mild COVID-19 were tracked by sequencing TCRalpha and TCRbeta repertoires over time. Two young, previously healthy adult volunteers, one female and one male, were included in the cohort.

With respect to this clonotype: What antigen it recognizes has not been identified. Base qualities are not recorded, but no much larger clone differs from it by a single base.

V is cut by 1 base and J by 4 bases, and the space between the germline ends is 13 bases. The germline V gene encodes CDR1 SEHNR and CDR2 FQNEAQ (reference sequence). The CDR3 numbers 15 residues from cysteine through phenylalanine. Of the read, only the CDR3 DNA is kept; its 45 bases are in frame from base 1. Ficoll-Paque density gradient centrifugation was the method used to isolate PBMCs. What the authors observed across the whole study: Some responding clones were detected in pre-infection memory, which suggested that pre-existing cross-reactive memory T cells had joined the SARS-CoV-2 response. Clones that contracted from day 15 to 85 showed balanced CD4/CD8 phenotypes, whereas a second wave of clones that expanded from day 15 to 37 leaned towards CD4+. Only a couple of mild cases were covered by the study, and larger cohorts that include severe cases with pre-infection samples were considered necessary. Contracting CD4+ clones were found mainly in CM and EM memory subsets, while CD8+ clones were enriched in EMRA. The second-wave clones that peaked on day 37 were not confirmed to be SARS-CoV-2 specific.

Sequenced on an Illumina NovaSeq 6000. Using 5'RACE with constant-segment primers, TCRalpha and TCRbeta cDNA libraries were constructed, with sample barcodes and unique molecular identifiers added in the process. Trizol reagent was used to extract RNA from every sample. Library amplification was performed in two PCR steps, and a second sample barcode and Illumina TruSeq adapters were introduced in the second step. Sequencing of libraries was performed on an Illumina NovaSeq with 2 x 150 bp paired-end reads. Under the source paper's analysis protocol: With migec v1.2.7, reads were demultiplexed and then collapsed into UMI-guided consensus sequences. Using mixcr v2.1.11, UMI consensuses were aligned to TRA and TRB V and J templates and then assembled into clonotypes. A clonotype was counted as expanded or contracted only when both edgeR and NoisET called the clonotype significant, with the noise models trained on biological replicates. For edgeR calls, the cutoffs were a false discovery rate-adjusted p below 0.01 and a log2 fold-change threshold of 1. PCA with hierarchical clustering of max-normalized trajectories of the 1000 most abundant clonotypes was used as exploratory dynamics analysis. The CD4 or CD8 phenotype of responding clones was assigned using the separately sequenced CD4+ and CD8+ repertoires. TCRdb reworked the public reads: Q25 trimming with fastp, MiXCR clone assembly, productive beta chains retained. Identical CDR3 proteins give one entry, which carries the most common genes and DNA. TCRdb's processing, not the authors', yielded these V and J calls. In this sample the table shows 400,000 to 450,000 distinct CDR3 sequences, under 20% of which occur a single time. Together, the top ten hold 20% to 25% of the sample.

The specimen sequenced was PBMCs or a T cell subset sorted from them (not recorded which). The origin of this receptor is a young man who had mild COVID-19 (a few samples of this study predate the infection). The sample titles of this study are shuffled in the database, so cell type and time point are left out; the donor was told from shared clones. The chain couples TRBV7-9 to TRBJ1-2; there is no confident call for the D gene. In nucleotides, the sequence is TGTGCCAGCAGCTTAGGGACGGGAGATAGCTATGGCTACACCTTC. It codes for CASSLGTGDSYGYTF.